The rows below give T cell receptor beta chains drawn from one sample of a study of blood T cell repertoires in COVID-19. Libraries were prepared by immunoSEQ multiplex PCR; TCRdb keeps only in-frame clonotypes and omits some of them. The data show 170,000 or so clones, with more than 75% seen just once and approximately 2.5% held by the top ten. Sequencing used peripheral blood. These receptors all stem from a man aged 40-50 years with active or convalescent COVID-19. The CDR3 runs from the conserved cysteine through the conserved F or W. Each record gives: J gene, V gene, D gene, clone size, CDR3 DNA, CDR3 protein. D genes are given only for firm matches. Expanded clones are given a class, and other clones once, few, many or no size at all.

TRBJ2-2,TRBV7-7,NA,NA,TGTGCTAGCAGCCCCCAAGAAGGGGCCGGGGAGCTGTTTTTT,CASSPQEGAGELFF
TRBJ2-3,TRBV13,TRBD2,NA,TGTGCCAGCTCGCCGGGGACTAGCGGTGCAGATACGCAGTATTTT,CASSPGTSGADTQYF
TRBJ2-7,TRBV9,TRBD1,NA,TGTGCCAGCAGCGCTTGGGACAGGGAGGACGAGCAGTACTTC,CASSAWDREDEQYF
TRBJ1-3,TRBV28,TRBD1,NA,TGTGCCAGCAGTTTACTCCAGGGGGCAAACACCATATATTTT,CASSLLQGANTIYF
TRBJ2-7,TRBV11-1,TRBD2,NA,TGTGCCAGCAGCTCCGGACTAGCGGGGGGGAGAGAGCAGTACTTC,CASSSGLAGGREQYF
TRBJ1-6,TRBV19,NA,NA,TGTGCCAGTAGACAAGCGCAGGGCAGTGTATCACCCCTCCACTTT,CASRQAQGSVSPLHF
TRBJ1-5,TRBV4-1,TRBD1,NA,TGCGCCAGCAGCCACCTGGGACAGGGGGTTCGGGATCAGCCCCAGCATTTT,CASSHLGQGVRDQPQHF
TRBJ2-5,TRBV30,NA,NA,TGTGCCTGGGGGACGGAGTACCAAGAGACCCAGTACTTC,CAWGTEYQETQYF
TRBJ1-3,TRBV10-3,NA,NA,TGTGCCATCACCGACAGATCTGGAAACACCATATATTTT,CAITDRSGNTIYF
TRBJ2-5,TRBV4-2,TRBD2,NA,TGTGCCAGCAGCCGAAGCTCGTTCACTAGCGGGTCCCCCCACCAAGAGACCCAGTACTTC,CASSRSSFTSGSPHQETQYF
TRBJ2-5,TRBV28,NA,NA,TGTGCCAGCAGTTTTGGCCGGGAAGAGACCCAGTACTTC,CASSFGREETQYF
TRBJ1-5,TRBV7-2,NA,NA,TGTGCCAGCAGCCTATACCGTAGCAATCAGCCCCAGCATTTT,CASSLYRSNQPQHF
TRBJ2-3,TRBV5-1,TRBD2,NA,TGCGCCAGCAGCTACCCGGGACTAGCGGGGGGGCTTTCTAGCACAGATACGCAGTATTTT,CASSYPGLAGGLSSTDTQYF
TRBJ2-7,TRBV30,NA,NA,TGTGCCTGGAGTGTGCAGGGCGGGACCTACGAGCAGTACTTC,CAWSVQGGTYEQYF
TRBJ1-4,TRBV4-1,TRBD1,NA,TGCGCCAGCAGCCAAGGGGGACAGCTTGCAACTAATGAAAAACTGTTTTTT,CASSQGGQLATNEKLFF
TRBJ1-6,TRBV21-1,NA,NA,TGTGCCAGCAGCAGGCCAGGGGGTGCGGATTCACCCCTCCACTTT,CASSRPGGADSPLHF
TRBJ1-5,TRBV7-2,NA,NA,TGTGCCAGCAGCTTAGATGGGGCGCGGGGTCAGCCCCAGCATTTT,CASSLDGARGQPQHF
TRBJ1-2,TRBV19,NA,NA,TGTGCCAGTAGCCAGCCCAGGGTTACCAACTATGGCTACACCTTC,CASSQPRVTNYGYTF
TRBJ2-2,TRBV4-1,TRBD1,NA,TGCGCCAGCAGCCAAGGACAGGGCAGGACCGGGGAGCTGTTTTTT,CASSQGQGRTGELFF
TRBJ2-1,TRBV9,NA,NA,TGTGCCAGCACCCCGGGGGACCAGAGCTCCTACAATGAGCAGTTCTTC,CASTPGDQSSYNEQFF
TRBJ2-3,TRBV6-1,NA,NA,TGTGCCAGCAGTGAATCCCGGGGTACGAATACGCAGTATTTT,CASSESRGTNTQYF
TRBJ1-1,TRBV6-5,NA,NA,TGTGCCAGCAGTTACTCCAGGCAGACTGAAGCTTTCTTT,CASSYSRQTEAFF
TRBJ2-1,TRBV7-2,NA,NA,TGTGCCCGCTTTACAGGGAATAATGAGCAGTTCTTC,CARFTGNNEQFF
TRBJ2-5,TRBV28,TRBD1,NA,TGTGCCAGCAGTTTCCGGGACAGGGGTTTGGAGACCCAGTACTTC,CASSFRDRGLETQYF
TRBJ1-2,TRBV3-1/TRBV3-2,TRBD1,NA,TGTGCCAGCAGTCCGGGACAGGATTTCTATGGCTACACCTTC,CASSPGQDFYGYTF
TRBJ2-2,TRBV19,TRBD1,NA,TGTGCCAGCACCCGGCAAGGACAGGGGGTAAGGAACACCGGGGAGCTGTTTTTT,CASTRQGQGVRNTGELFF
TRBJ1-2,TRBV15,NA,NA,TGTGCCACCAGCAGAGGGGAGGGGCAAGACACCTTC,CATSRGEGQDTF
TRBJ1-1,TRBV6-6,NA,NA,TGTGCCAGCAGTTACAAACAGGGGAACACTGAAGCTTTCTTT,CASSYKQGNTEAFF
TRBJ2-6,TRBV18,TRBD1,once,TGTGCCAGCTCGGATTGGGACAGGGGAGACTCTGGGGCCAACGTCCTGACTTTC,CASSDWDRGDSGANVLTF
TRBJ2-1,TRBV6-4,TRBD2,NA,TGTGCCAGCAGTGACGGGACTAGAAGGGGTGAGCAGTTCTTC,CASSDGTRRGEQFF
TRBJ1-6,TRBV27,NA,NA,TGTGCCAGCAGGGACAGCATGGGTTGGAGCTCCTATAATTCACCCCTCCACTTT,CASRDSMGWSSYNSPLHF
TRBJ1-2,TRBV19,TRBD1,NA,TGTGCCAGTAGGTTTCCGAATTCCAGGGGGACTAACTATGGCTACACCTTC,CASRFPNSRGTNYGYTF
TRBJ2-7,TRBV19,TRBD2,NA,TGTGCCAGTAGTAAAGGCCTGGCGGGGGATACCTACGAGCAGTACTTC,CASSKGLAGDTYEQYF
TRBJ1-6,TRBV5-1,TRBD1,NA,TGCGCCAGCAGCTTGAAGGGACAGGGTGGGTCACCCCTCCACTTT,CASSLKGQGGSPLHF
TRBJ1-5,TRBV6-4,NA,few,TGTGCCAGCAGTGCGGGAGAGAATCAGCCCCAGCATTTT,CASSAGENQPQHF
TRBJ2-3,TRBV19,TRBD2,once,TGTGCCAGTGCCCCCCGGCGGGGGGCCACAGATACGCAGTATTTT,CASAPRRGATDTQYF
TRBJ1-2,TRBV7-9,NA,NA,TGTGCCAGCAGCATAGGGGGAGCTAACTATGGCTACACCTTC,CASSIGGANYGYTF
TRBJ1-4,TRBV6-1,NA,NA,TGTGCCAGCAGTGAAGGGGGCGAATACGAAAAACTGTTTTTT,CASSEGGEYEKLFF
TRBJ2-6,TRBV9,NA,NA,TGTGCCAGCAGCGCCCGGTGGGCCGGGGCCAACGTCCTGACTTTC,CASSARWAGANVLTF
TRBJ1-6,TRBV3-1/TRBV3-2,TRBD1,NA,TGTGCCAGCAGCCAGGGGACAGGGCTCTCACCCCTCCACTTT,CASSQGTGLSPLHF
TRBJ1-2,TRBV18,TRBD1,NA,TGTGCCAGCTCACGAACGGCGGGACAGGGGAATGGCTACACCTTC,CASSRTAGQGNGYTF
TRBJ2-1,TRBV12-3/TRBV12-4,NA,NA,TGTGCCAGCGGAGACAATGAGCAGTTCTTC,CASGDNEQFF
TRBJ1-2,TRBV29-1,NA,NA,TGCAGCGTGATGGGACAAAACTATGGCTACACCTTC,CSVMGQNYGYTF
TRBJ2-3,TRBV6-1,NA,once,TGTGCCAGCAGTGATACAGGGGGCGGGGGGGATACGCAGTATTTT,CASSDTGGGGDTQYF
TRBJ1-6,TRBV28,TRBD1,NA,TGTGCCAGCAGTCCAGGGACAGGGAATATGGGTAATTCACCCCTCCACTTT,CASSPGTGNMGNSPLHF